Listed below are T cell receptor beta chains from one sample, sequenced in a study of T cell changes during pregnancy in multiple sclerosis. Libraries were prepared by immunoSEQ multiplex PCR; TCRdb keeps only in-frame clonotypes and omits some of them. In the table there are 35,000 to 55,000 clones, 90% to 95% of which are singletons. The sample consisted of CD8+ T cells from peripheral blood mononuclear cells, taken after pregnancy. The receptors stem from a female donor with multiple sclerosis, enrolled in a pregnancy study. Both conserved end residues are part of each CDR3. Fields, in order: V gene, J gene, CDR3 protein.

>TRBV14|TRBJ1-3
CASSQDNLFSGNTIYF
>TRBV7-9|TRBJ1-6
CASSLDRGHAPLHF
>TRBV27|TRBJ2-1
CASSFPQTSGAYNEQFF
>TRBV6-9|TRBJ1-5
CASSEDRGFPPVSWPQHF
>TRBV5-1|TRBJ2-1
CASSSTGTGLYNEQFF
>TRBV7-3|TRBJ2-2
CASSSIDRNPGELFF
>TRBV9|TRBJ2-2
CASSVATGNTGELFF
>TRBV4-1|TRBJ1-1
CASSQANEAFF
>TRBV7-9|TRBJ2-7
CATGQGVMGYF
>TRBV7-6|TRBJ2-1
CASSPTHYNEQFF
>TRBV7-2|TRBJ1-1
CASSSTGGASTEAFF
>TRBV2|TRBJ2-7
CASMGLVDRGEYEQYF
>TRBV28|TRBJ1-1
CASSLVSTEAFF
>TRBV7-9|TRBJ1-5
CASSAGTLGGSNQPQHF
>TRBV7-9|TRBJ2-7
CASSFGAGFSNEQYF
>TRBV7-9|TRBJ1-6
CASSLAVLSSPLHF